The present T cell receptor beta chain was sequenced within a study of shared clonotypes between healthy human individuals. Study as a whole: Used for every donor were three CD4 naive, three CD4 memory, two CD8 naive and one CD8 memory plate. Broader study findings: Estimated clonotype richness was generally higher in naive than memory subsets.

As to this clone: As yet, its antigen is unknown.

The CDR3 totals 15 residues. Germline V gives CDR1 SGHRS, CDR2 YFSETQ. Trimming cost V 4 bases and J 2 bases, with 15 bases left between them. Genomic DNA belonging to each subset was distributed in equal measure over several immunoSEQ plates. Per sorted-subset replicate PCR, input was 150 to 250 ng DNA, representing about 29,000 T cell genomes. The table came from immunoSEQ multiplex PCR; TCRdb's copy has only in-frame clones and leaves some out. The data hold about 510,000 clones, with almost 97% observed a single time. This chain joins TRBV5-1 and TRBJ2-5; the D gene is possibly TRBD2 (6 bases). The TCR sequence derives from a woman aged 30 to 39 in good health. Sequenced sample: naive CD4+ T cells sorted from blood. Documented subset: CD45RA+ positively selected. The chain's CDR3 is CASSLSGLDQETQYF. In DNA, the CDR3 is TGCGCCAGCAGCCTGAGCGGGCTCGATCAAGAGACCCAGTACTTC.